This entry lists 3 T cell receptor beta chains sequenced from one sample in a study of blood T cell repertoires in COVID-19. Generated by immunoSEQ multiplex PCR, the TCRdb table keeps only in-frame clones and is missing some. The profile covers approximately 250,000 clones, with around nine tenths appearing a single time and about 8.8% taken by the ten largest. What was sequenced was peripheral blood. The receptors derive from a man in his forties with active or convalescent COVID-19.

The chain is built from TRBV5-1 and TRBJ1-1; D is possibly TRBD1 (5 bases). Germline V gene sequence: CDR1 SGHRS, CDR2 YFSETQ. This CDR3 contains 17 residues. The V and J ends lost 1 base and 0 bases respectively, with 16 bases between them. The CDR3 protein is CASSLRDYGALNTEAFF. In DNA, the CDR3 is TGCGCCAGCAGCTTGAGGGACTACGGAGCCTTGAACACTGAAGCTTTCTTT.

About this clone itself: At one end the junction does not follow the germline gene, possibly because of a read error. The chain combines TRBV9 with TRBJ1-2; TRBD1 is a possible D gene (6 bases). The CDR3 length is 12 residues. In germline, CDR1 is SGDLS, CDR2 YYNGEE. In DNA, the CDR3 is TGTGCCAGCAGCGTAGAACAGGGTGTGTTTTACTTC. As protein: CASSVEQGVFYF. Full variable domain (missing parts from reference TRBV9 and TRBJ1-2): DSGVTQTPKHLITATGQRVTLRCSPRSGDLSVYWYQQSLDQGLQFLIQYYNGEERAKGNILERFSAQQFPDLHSELNLSSLELGDSALYFCASSVEQGVFYFGSGTRLTVV.

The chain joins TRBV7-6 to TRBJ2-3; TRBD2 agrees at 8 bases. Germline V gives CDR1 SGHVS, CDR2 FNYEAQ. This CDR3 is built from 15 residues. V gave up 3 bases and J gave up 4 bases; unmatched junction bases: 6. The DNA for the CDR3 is TGTGCCAGCAGCTTCCGGGAGGGCTTTTCAGATACGCAGTATTTT. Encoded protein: CASSFREGFSDTQYF.